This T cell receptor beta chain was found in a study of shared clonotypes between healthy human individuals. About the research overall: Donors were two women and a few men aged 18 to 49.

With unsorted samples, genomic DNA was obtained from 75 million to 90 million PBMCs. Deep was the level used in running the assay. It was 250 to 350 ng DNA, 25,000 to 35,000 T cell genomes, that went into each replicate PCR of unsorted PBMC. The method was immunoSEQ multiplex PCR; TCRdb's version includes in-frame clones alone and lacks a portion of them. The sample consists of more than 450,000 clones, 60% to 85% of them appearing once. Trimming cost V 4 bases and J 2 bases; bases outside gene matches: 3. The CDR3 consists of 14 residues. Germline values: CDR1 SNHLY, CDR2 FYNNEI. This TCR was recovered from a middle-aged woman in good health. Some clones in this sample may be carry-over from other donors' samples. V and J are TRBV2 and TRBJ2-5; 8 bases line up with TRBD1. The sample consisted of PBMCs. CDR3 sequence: CASSARQGQETQYF. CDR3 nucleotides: TGTGCCAGCAGTGCGAGACAGGGGCAAGAGACCCAGTACTTC.